This TCR beta chain was observed in a study of cytomegalovirus exposure and HLA in healthy donors. Sequencing used immunoSEQ multiplex PCR; TCRdb keeps in-frame clones, though not all of them. The sample holds over 150,000 clones; roughly 91% are singletons and the top ten take under 13%. Broader study findings: Using the classifier, cytomegalovirus status was reportedly diagnosed with high specificity and sensitivity. The study designated about 180 TCR beta chains cytomegalovirus-associated.

The V and J ends lost 8 bases and 7 bases respectively, with 12 bases between them. The V gene's germline CDR1 is SGHTA and CDR2 FQGNSA. The CDR3 extends over 12 amino acids. With regard to this clone: Its antigen remains unidentified.

The chain recombines TRBV7-2 with TRBJ2-1, with a weak D call TRBD2 (5 bases). Sequenced input: PBMCs. The clonotype comes from a woman aged 18-35 years in good health and CMV-seropositive. The CDR3 region is CASSRGLNEQFF. Here the CDR3 DNA reads TGTGCCAGCTCTCGCGGGCTGAATGAGCAGTTCTTC. The whole variable domain, remainder taken from reference TRBV7-2 and TRBJ2-1, is GAGVSQSPSNKVTEKGKDVELRCDPISGHTALYWYRQSLGQGLEFLIYFQGNSAPDKSGLPSDRFSAERTGGSVSTLTIQRTQQEDSAVYLCASSRGLNEQFFGPGTRLTVL.